This T cell receptor beta chain was recovered during a study of metastatic and nonmetastatic thyroid tumors. Study background: Repertoires were compared across blood and tumor or nodule tissue from malignant and benign thyroid patients.

This clone was seen at least ten times. Antigen: not known. Trimming took off 6 bases at V and 13 bases at J, with 18 bases between the two ends. Germline V gene data show CDR1 as SNHLY and CDR2 as FYNNEI. CDR3 size: 12 residues. The authors' processing: It was from CDR3 differences across clinicopathological groups that a distant-metastasis classifier for papillary thyroid cancer was built. TCRdb re-clonotyped the PCR reads via MiXCR. The V and J calls were not made by the authors but by TCRdb's processing. The table includes around 13,000 clones, roughly 12% detected once. Study-wide results and caveats: Malignant tumors reportedly showed significantly higher TCR beta diversity than benign nodules in both blood and tumor.

No treatment of any kind had been given to any patient before thyroid surgery. The receptor was isolated from a female donor with papillary thyroid cancer or a benign thyroid nodule (not recorded which). Some clones in this sample may be carry-over from other donors' samples. Sequenced material: blood. The chain combines TRBV2 with TRBJ1-2, with D perhaps TRBD1 (5 bases). The CDR3 DNA reads as TGTGCCAGCAGAGGGACGGACTACACACGCACCTTC. As protein: CASRGTDYTRTF.